This T cell receptor beta chain was captured in a study of OX40 agonist ivuxolimab in advanced cancers. After removal of 1 base from V and 2 bases from J, the junction contained 5 bases not matched to a gene. CDR3 length equals 16 residues. Germline V gene sequence: CDR1 SGHRS, CDR2 YFSETQ. The repertoire was sequenced with immunoSEQ multiplex PCR; TCRdb's copy has only in-frame clones and lacks some. Of some 77,000 clones in the sample, 90% to 95% were seen once. The sequenced sample was CD4+ or CD8+ T cells sorted from blood, obtained in a trial of the OX40 agonist ivuxolimab. The sequence was obtained from an adult with an advanced solid tumor such as melanoma, head and neck, liver or kidney cancer. The chain joins TRBV5-1 to TRBJ2-3; 9 positions agree with TRBD2. CDR3 sequence: CASSLSLAGNTDTQYF. CDR3 coding DNA: TGCGCCAGCAGCTTGTCGCTAGCGGGGAACACAGATACGCAGTATTTT.